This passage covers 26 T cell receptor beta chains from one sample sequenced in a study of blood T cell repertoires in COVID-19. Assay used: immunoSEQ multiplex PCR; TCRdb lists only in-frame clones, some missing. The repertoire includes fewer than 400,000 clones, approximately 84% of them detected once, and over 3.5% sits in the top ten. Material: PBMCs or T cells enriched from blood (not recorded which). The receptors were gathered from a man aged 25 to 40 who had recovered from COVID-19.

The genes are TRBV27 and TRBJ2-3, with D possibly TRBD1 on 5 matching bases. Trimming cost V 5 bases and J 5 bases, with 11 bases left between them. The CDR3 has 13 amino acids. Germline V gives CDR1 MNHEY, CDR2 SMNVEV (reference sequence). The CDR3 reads CASSDGAGDTQYF. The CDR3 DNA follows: TGTGCCAGCAGTGATGGGGCAGGAGATACGCAGTATTTT.

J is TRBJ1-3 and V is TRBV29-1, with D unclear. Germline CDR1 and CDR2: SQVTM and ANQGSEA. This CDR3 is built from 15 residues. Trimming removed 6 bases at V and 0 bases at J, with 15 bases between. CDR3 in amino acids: CSVLTDGVSGNTIYF. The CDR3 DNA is TGCAGCGTCCTTACCGACGGAGTCTCTGGAAACACCATATATTTT.

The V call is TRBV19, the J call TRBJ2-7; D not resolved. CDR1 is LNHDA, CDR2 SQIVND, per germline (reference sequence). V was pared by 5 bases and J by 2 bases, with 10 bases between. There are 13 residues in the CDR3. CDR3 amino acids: CASSPSEAYEQYF. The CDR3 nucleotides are TGTGCCAGTAGTCCCAGCGAGGCCTACGAGCAGTACTTC.

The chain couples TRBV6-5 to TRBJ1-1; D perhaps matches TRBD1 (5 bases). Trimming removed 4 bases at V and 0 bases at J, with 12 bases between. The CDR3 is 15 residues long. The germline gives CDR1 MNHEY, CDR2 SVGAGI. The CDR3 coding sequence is TGTGCCAGCAGTTTTGGGGCCGGCATGAACACTGAAGCTTTCTTT. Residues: CASSFGAGMNTEAFF.

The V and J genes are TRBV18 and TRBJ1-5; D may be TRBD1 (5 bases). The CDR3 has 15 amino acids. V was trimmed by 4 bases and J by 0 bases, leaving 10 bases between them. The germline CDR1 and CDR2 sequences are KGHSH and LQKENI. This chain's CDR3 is CASSRKTDSNQPQHF. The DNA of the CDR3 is TGTGCCAGCTCACGCAAGACAGATAGCAATCAGCCCCAGCATTTT.

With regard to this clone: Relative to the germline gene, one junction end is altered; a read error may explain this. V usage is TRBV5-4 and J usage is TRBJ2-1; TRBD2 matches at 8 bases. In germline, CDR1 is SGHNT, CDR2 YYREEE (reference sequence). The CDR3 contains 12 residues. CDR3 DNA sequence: TGTGCCAGCAGCTTGGGGCAGCGGGAGAAACTCTTC. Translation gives CASSLGQREKLF. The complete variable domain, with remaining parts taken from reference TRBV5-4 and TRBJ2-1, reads ETGVTQSPTHLIKTRGQQVTLRCSSQSGHNTVSWYQQALGQGPQFIFQYYREEENGRGNFPPRFSGLQFPNYSSELNVNALELDDSALYLCASSLGQREKLFGPGTRLTVL.

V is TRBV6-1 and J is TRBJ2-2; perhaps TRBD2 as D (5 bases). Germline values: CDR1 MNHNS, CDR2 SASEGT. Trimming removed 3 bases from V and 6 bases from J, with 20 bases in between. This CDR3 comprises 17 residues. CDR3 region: CASSDLNRTPGSGELFF. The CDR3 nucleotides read TGTGCCAGCAGTGACCTCAATCGGACTCCGGGCTCCGGGGAGCTGTTTTTT.

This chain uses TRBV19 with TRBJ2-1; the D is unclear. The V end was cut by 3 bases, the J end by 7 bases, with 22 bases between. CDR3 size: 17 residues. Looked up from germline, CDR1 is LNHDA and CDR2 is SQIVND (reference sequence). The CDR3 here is CASSITPTKSGFNEQFF. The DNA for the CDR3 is TGTGCCAGTAGTATCACACCCACGAAATCGGGTTTTAATGAGCAGTTCTTC.

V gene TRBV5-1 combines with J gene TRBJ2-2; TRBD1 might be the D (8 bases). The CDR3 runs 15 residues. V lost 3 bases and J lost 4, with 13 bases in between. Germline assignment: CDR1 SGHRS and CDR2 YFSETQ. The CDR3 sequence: CASSSDREGTGELFF. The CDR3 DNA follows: TGCGCCAGCAGCTCGGACAGGGAGGGCACCGGGGAGCTGTTTTTT.

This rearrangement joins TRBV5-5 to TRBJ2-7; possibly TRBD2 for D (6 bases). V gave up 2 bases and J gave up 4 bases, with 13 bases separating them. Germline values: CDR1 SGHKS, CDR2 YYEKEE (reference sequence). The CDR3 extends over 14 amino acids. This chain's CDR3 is CASSFGTSLYEQYF. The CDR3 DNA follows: TGTGCCAGCAGCTTTGGGACTTCCCTTTACGAGCAGTACTTC.

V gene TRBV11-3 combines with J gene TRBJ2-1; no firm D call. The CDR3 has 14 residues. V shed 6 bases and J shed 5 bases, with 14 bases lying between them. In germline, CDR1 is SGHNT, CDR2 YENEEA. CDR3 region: CASSVPPRNNEQFF. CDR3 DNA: TGTGCCAGCAGTGTACCCCCCAGAAACAATGAGCAGTTCTTC.

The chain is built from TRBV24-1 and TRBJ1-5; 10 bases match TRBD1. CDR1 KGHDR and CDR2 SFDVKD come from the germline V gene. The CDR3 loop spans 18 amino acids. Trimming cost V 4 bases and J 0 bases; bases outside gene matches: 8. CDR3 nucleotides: TGTGCCACCAGTGACCCCCAGGACAGGGGGAATAGCAATCAGCCCCAGCATTTT. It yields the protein CATSDPQDRGNSNQPQHF.

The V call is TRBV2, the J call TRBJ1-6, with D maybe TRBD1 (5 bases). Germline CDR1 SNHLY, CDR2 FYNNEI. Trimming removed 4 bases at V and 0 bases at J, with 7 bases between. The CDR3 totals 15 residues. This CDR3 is CASSVDSSYNSPLHF. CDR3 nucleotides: TGTGCCAGCAGTGTAGACAGCTCCTATAATTCACCCCTCCACTTT.

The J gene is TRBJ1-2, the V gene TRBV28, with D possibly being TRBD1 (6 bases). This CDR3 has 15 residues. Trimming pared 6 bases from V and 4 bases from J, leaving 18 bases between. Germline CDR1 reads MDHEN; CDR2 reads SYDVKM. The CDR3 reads CASRLILTGLYGYTF. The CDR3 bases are TGTGCCAGCAGACTAATTTTGACAGGCCTCTATGGCTACACCTTC.

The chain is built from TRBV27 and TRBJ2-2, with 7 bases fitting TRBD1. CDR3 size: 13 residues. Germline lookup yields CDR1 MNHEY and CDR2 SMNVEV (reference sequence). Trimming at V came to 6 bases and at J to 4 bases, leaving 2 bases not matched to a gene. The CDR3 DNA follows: TGTGCCAGCAGCCGACAGGGCACCGGGGAGCTGTTTTTT. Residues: CASSRQGTGELFF.

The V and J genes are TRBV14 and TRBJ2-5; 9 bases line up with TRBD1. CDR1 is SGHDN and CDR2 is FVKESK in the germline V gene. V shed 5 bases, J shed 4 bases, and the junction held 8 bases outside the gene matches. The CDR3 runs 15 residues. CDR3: CASSTRTGVGETQYF. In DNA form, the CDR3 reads TGTGCCAGCAGCACCCGGACAGGGGTGGGAGAGACCCAGTACTTC.

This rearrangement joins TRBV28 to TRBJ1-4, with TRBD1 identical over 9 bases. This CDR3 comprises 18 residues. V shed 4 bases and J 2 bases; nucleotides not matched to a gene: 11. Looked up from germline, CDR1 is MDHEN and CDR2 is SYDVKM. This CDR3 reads CASSSLRQGVPTNEKLFF. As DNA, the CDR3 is TGTGCCAGCAGTTCCCTCCGACAGGGGGTTCCTACTAATGAAAAACTGTTTTTT.

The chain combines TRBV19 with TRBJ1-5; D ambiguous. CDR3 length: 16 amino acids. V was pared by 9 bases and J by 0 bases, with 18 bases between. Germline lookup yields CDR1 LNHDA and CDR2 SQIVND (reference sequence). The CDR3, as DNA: TGTGCCAGCCGCTCCTTATTCCGGTATAGCAATCAGCCCCAGCATTTT. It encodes CASRSLFRYSNQPQHF.

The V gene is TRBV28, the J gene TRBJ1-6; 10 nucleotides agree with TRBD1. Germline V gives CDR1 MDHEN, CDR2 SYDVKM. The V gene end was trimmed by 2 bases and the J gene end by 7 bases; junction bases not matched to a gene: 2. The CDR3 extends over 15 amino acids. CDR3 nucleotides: TGTGCCAGCAGTTTAGGGACAGGGGTAAATTCACCCCTCCACTTT. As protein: CASSLGTGVNSPLHF.

The CDR3: CAISADSSYGYTF. The CDR3 DNA reads TGTGCCATCAGTGCGGACAGTTCCTATGGCTACACCTTC. The chain combines TRBV10-3 with TRBJ1-2; a weak D match, TRBD1 (6 bases). Germline V lookup: CDR1 ENHRY, CDR2 SYGVKD. The ends were cut back, 4 bases at V and 4 bases at J, with 10 bases in the middle. The CDR3 is made up of 13 amino acids.

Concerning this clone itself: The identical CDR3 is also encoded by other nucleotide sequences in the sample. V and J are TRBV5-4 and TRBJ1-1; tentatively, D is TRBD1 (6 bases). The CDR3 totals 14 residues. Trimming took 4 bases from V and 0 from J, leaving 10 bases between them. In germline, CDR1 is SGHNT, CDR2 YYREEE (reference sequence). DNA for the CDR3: TGTGCCAGCAGCCTGGACAGCATGAACACTGAAGCTTTCTTT. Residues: CASSLDSMNTEAFF.

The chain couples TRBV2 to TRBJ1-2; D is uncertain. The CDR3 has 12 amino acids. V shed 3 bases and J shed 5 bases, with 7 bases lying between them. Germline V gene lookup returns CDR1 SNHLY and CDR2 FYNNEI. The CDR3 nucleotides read TGTGCCAGCAGTGATGGTACTTATGGCTACACCTTC. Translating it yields CASSDGTYGYTF.

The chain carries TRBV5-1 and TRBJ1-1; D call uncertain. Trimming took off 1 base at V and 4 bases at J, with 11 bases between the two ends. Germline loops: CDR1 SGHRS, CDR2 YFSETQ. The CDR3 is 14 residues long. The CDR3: CASSLSRESTEAFF. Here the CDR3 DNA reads TGCGCCAGCAGCTTGTCCCGAGAGAGCACTGAAGCTTTCTTT.

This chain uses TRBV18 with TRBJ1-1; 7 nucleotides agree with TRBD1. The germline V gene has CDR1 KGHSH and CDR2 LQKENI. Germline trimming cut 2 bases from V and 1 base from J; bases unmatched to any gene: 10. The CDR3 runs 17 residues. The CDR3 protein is CASSPFKGALKNTEAFF. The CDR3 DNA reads TGTGCCAGCTCACCATTTAAGGGGGCGCTTAAGAACACTGAAGCTTTCTTT.

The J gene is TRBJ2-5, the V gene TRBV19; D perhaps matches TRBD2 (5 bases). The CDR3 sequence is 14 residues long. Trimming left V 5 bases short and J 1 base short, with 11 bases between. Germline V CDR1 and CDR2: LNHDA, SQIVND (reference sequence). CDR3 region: CASSVGGFQETQYF. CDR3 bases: TGTGCCAGTAGTGTAGGCGGGTTCCAAGAGACCCAGTACTTC.

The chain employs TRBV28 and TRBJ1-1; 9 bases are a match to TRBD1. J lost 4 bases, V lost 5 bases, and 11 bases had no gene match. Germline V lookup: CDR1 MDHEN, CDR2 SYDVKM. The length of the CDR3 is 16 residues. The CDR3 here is CASSVTGGLRLTEAFF. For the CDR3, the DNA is TGTGCCAGCAGTGTGACAGGGGGGCTCCGTCTCACTGAAGCTTTCTTT.